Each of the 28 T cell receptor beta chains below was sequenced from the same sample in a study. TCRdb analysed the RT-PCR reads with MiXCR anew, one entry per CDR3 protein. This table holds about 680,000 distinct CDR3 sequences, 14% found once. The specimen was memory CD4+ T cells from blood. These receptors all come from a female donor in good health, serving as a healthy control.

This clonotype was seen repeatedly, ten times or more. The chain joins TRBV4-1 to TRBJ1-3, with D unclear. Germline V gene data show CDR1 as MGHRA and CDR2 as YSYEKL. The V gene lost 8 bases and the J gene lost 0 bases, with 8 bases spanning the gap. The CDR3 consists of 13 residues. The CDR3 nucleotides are TGCGCCAGCGGATCAAACTCTGGAAACACCATATATTTT. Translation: CASGSNSGNTIYF.

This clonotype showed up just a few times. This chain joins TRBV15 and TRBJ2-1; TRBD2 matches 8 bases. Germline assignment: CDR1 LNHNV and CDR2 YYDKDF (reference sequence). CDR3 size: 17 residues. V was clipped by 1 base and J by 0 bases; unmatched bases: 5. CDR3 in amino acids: CATSRGGLAGSYNEQFF. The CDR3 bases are TGTGCCACCAGCAGAGGGGGGCTAGCGGGCTCCTACAATGAGCAGTTCTTC. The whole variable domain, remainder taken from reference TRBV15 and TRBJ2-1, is DAMVIQNPRYQVTQFGKPVTLSCSQTLNHNVMYWYQQKSSQAPKLLFHYYDKDFNNEADTPDNFQSRRPNTSFCFLDIRSPGLGDTAMYLCATSRGGLAGSYNEQFFGPGTRLTVL.

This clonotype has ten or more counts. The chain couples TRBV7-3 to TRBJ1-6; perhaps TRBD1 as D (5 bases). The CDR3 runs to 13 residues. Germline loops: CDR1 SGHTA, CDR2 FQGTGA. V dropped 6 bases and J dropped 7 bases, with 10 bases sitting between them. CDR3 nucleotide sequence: TGTGCCAGCAGTCTCGGGGGGAATTCACCCCTCCACTTT. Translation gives CASSLGGNSPLHF.

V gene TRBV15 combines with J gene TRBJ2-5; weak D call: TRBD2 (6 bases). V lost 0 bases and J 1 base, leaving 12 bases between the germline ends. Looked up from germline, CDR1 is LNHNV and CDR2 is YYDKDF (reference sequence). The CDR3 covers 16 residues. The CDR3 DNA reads TGTGCCACCAGCAGAGATGAATGGGGGGTCCAAGAGACCCAGTACTTC. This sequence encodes CATSRDEWGVQETQYF.

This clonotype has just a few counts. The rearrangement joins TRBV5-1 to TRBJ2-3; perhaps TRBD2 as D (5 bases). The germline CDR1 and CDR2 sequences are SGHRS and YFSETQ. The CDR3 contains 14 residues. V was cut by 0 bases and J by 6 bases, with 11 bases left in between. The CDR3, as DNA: TGCGCCAGCAGCTTGGGACCTCCGGGGGATACGCAGTATTTT. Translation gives CASSLGPPGDTQYF.

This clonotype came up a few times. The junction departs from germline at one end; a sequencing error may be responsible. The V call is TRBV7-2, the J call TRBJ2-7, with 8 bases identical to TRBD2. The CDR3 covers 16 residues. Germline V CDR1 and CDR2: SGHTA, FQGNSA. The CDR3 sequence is CASSPFLSGSNLYRHF. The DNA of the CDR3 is TGTGCCAGCAGCCCCTTTTTGAGCGGGAGTAATCTATATCGGCACTTC.

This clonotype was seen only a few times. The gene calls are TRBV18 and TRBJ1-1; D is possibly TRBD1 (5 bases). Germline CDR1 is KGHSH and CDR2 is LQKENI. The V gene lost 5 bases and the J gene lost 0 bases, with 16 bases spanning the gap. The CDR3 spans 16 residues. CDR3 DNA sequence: TGTGCCAGCTCATGGGGGATGACCGGGATGAACACTGAAGCTTTCTTT. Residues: CASSWGMTGMNTEAFF. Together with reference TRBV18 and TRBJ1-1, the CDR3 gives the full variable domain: NAGVMQNPRHLVRRRGQEARLRCSPMKGHSHVYWYRQLPEEGLKFMVYLQKENIIDESGMPKERFSAEFPKEGPSILRIQQVVRGDSAAYFCASSWGMTGMNTEAFFGQGTRLTVV.

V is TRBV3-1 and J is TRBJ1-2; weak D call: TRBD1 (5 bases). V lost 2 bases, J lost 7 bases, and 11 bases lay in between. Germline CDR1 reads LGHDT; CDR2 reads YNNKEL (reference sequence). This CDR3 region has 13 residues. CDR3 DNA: TGTGCCAGCAGCCAAAGCCAGGGTGGTGGCTACACCTTC. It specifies CASSQSQGGGYTF.

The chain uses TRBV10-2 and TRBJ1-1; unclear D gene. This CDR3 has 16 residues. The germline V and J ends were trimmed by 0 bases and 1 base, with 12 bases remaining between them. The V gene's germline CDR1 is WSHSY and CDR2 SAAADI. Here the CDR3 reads CASSESIWQPNTEAFF. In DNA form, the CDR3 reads TGCGCCAGCAGTGAGTCGATATGGCAGCCGAACACTGAAGCTTTCTTT.

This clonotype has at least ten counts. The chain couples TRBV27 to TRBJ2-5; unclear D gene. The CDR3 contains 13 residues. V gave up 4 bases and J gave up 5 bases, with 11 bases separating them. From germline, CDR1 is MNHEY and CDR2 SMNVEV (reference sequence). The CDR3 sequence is CASSWQDGETQYF. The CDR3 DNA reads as TGTGCCAGCAGTTGGCAGGACGGCGAGACCCAGTACTTC.

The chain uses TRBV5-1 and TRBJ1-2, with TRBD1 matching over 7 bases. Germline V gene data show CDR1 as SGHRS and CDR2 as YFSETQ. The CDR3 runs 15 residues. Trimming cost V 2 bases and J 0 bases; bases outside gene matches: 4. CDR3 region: CASSFGGQTNYGYTF. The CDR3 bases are TGCGCCAGCAGCTTTGGGGGACAGACTAACTATGGCTACACCTTC.

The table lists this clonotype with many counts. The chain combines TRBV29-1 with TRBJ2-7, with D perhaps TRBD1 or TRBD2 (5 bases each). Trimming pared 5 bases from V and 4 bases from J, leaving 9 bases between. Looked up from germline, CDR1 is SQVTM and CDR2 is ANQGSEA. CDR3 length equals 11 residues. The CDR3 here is CSVPGLYEQYF. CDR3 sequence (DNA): TGCAGCGTTCCGGGGCTTTACGAGCAGTACTTC.

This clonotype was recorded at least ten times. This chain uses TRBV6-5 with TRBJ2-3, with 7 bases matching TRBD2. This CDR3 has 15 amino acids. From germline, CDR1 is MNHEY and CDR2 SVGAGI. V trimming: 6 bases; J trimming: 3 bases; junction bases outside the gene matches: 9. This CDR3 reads CASRPLTSLTDTQYF. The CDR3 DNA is TGTGCCAGCAGGCCCTTGACTAGCTTGACAGATACGCAGTATTTT.

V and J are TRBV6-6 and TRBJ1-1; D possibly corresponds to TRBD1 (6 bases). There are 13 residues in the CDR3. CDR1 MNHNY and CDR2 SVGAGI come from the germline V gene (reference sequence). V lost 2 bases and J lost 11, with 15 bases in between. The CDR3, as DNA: TGTGCCAGCAGTTACCCCGGACAGCCTGGGGCTTTCTTT. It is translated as CASSYPGQPGAFF.

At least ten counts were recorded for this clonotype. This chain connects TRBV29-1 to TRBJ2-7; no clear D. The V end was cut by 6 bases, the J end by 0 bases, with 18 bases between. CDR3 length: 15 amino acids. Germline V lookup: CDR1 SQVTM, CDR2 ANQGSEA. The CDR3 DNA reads TGCAGCGTCCGTAGAAGGGCGACGGGCTCCTACGAGCAGTACTTC. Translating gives CSVRRRATGSYEQYF.

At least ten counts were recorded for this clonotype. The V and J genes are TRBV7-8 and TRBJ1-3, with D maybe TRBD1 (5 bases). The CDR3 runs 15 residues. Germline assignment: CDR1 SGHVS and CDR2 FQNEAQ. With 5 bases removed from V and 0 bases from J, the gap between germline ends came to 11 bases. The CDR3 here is CASSLGTSSGNTIYF. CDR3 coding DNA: TGTGCCAGCAGCCTGGGGACCTCCTCTGGAAACACCATATATTTT.

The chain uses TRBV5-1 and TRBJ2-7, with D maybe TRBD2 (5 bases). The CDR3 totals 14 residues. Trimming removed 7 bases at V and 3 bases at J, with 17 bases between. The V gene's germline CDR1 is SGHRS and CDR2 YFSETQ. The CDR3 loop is CASDIGNGVYEQYF. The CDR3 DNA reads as TGCGCCAGCGATATCGGAAACGGGGTCTACGAGCAGTACTTC.

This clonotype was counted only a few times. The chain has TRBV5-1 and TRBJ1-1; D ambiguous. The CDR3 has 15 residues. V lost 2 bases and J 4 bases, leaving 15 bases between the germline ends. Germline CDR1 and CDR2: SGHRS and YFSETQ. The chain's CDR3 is CASSLSTSRGTEAFF. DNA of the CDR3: TGCGCCAGCAGCTTATCGACATCCCGAGGCACTGAAGCTTTCTTT. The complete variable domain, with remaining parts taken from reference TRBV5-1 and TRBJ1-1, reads KAGVTQTPRYLIKTRGQQVTLSCSPISGHRSVSWYQQTPGQGLQFLFEYFSETQRNKGNFPGRFSGRQFSNSRSEMNVSTLELGDSALYLCASSLSTSRGTEAFFGQGTRLTVV.

In DNA, the CDR3 is TGCAGCGTTTCCGGACAGGCTAACACTGAAGCTTTCTTT. Its protein product is CSVSGQANTEAFF. The chain has TRBV29-1 and TRBJ1-1; 7 nucleotides align to TRBD1. The germline CDR1 and CDR2 sequences are SQVTM and ANQGSEA. This CDR3 comprises 13 residues. The V and J ends lost 5 bases and 2 bases, in that order; junction bases with no gene match: 5.

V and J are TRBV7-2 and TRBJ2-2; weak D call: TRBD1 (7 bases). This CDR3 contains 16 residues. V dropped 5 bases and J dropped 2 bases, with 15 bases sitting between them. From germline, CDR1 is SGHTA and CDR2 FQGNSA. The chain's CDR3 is CASSVGGGLNTGELFF. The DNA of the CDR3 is TGTGCCAGCAGCGTAGGAGGGGGCCTTAACACCGGGGAGCTGTTTTTT.

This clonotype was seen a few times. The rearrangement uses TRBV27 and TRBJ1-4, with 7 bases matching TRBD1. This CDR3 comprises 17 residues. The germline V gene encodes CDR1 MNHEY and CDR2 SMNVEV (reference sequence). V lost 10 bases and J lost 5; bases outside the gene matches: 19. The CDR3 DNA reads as TGTGCCACCAAACCACGGACAGGAGAAGACAAGAATGAAAAACTGTTTTTT. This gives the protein CATKPRTGEDKNEKLFF.

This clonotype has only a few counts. The CDR3 sequence is CASSHPDRGSGEQYF. The CDR3 region has the DNA TGCGCCAGCAGCCACCCTGACAGGGGGTCCGGCGAGCAGTACTTC. The chain joins TRBV4-3 to TRBJ2-7; TRBD1 aligns across 9 bases. After removal of 3 bases from V and 6 bases from J, the junction contained 9 bases not matched to a gene. Germline-derived CDR1 and CDR2 are LGHNA and YSLEER. The CDR3 runs 15 residues.

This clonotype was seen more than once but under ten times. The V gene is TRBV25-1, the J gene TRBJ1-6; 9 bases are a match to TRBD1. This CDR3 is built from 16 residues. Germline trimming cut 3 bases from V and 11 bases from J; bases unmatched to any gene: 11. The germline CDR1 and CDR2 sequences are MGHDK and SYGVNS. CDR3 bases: TGTGCCAGCAGTGACCTGGGGGGGACAGGGTTCCCACCCCTCCACTTT. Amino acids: CASSDLGGTGFPPLHF.

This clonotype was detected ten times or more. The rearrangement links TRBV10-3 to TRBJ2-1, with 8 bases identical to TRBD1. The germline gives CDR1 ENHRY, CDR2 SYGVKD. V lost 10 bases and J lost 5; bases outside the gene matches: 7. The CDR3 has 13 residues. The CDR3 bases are TGTGCCACCATCAGGGGGCCGAACAATGAGCAGTTCTTC. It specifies CATIRGPNNEQFF.

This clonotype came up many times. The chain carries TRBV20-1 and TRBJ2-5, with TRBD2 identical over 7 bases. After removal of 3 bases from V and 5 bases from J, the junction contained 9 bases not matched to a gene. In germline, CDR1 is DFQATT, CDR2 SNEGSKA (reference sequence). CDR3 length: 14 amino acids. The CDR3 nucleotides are TGCAGTGCTAGTTCGGCGGGAGCTCTGGAGACCCAGTACTTC. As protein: CSASSAGALETQYF.

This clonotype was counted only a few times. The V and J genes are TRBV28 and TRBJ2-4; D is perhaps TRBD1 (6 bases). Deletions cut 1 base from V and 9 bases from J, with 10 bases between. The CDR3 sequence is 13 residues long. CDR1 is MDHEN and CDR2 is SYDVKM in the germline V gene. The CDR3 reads CASSLSGTPIQYF. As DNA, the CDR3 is TGTGCCAGCAGTTTATCCGGGACACCCATTCAGTACTTC. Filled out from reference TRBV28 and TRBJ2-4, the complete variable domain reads DVKVTQSSRYLVKRTGEKVFLECVQDMDHENMFWYRQDPGLGLRLIYFSYDVKMKEKGDIPEGYSVSREKKERFSLILESASTNQTSMYLCASSLSGTPIQYFGAGTRLSVL.

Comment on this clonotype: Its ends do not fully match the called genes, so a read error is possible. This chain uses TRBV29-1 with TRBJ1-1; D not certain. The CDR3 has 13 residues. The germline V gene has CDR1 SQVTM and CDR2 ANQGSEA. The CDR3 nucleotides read TGCAGCGTTGAGAGCATAGGTAGCACTAAAGCTTTCTTT. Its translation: CSVESIGSTKAFF. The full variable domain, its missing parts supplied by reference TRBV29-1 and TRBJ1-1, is SAVISQKPSRDICQRGTSLTIQCQVDSQVTMMFWYRQQPGQSLTLIATANQGSEATYESGFVIDKFPISRPNLTFSTLTVSNMSPEDSSIYLCSVESIGSTKAFFGQGTRLTVV.

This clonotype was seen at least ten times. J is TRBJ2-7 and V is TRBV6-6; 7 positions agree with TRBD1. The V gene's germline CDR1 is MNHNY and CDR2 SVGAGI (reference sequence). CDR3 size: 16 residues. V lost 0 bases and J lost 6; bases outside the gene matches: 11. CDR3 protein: CASSYSIDRVTPEQYF. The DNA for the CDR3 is TGTGCCAGCAGTTACTCGATCGACAGGGTTACCCCCGAGCAGTACTTC.